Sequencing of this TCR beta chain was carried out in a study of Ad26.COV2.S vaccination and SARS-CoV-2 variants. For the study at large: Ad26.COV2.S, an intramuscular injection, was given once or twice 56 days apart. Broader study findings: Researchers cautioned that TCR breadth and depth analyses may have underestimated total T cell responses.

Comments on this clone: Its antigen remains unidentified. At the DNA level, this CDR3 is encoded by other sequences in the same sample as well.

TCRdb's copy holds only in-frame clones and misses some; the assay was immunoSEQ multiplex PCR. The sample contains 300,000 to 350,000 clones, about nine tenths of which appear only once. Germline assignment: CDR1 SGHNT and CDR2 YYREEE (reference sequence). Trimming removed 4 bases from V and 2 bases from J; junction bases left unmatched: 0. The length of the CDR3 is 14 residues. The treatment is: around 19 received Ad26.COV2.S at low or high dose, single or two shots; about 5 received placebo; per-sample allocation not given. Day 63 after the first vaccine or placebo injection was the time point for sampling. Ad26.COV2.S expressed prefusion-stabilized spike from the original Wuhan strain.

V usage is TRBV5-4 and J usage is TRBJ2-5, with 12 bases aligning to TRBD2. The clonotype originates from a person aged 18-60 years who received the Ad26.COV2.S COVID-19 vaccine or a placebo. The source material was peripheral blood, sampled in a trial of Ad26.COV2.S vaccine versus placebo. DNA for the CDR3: TGTGCCAGCAGCCTAGCGGGGGGGCAAGAGACCCAGTACTTC. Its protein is CASSLAGGQETQYF.